The sequence of this TCR beta chain was determined in a study of T cells in tuberculosis. Study-wide background: Sequenced TCRs come from CD1B-GMM tetramer-binding T cells.

Germline V gives CDR1 MDHEN, CDR2 SYDVKM. J gave up 2 bases and V 3 bases, and 2 bases lay outside the gene matches. The CDR3 is made up of 15 amino acids. The data were produced by immunoSEQ multiplex PCR, yet TCRdb's version contains in-frame clones alone and is incomplete. The sample includes nearly 60,000 clones, approximately 86% seen only once; the top ten take about a fifth. Thawed, overnight-rested PBMC were stained with GMM-loaded CD1B tetramer, viability dye and anti-CD3, then sorted. C32 glucose monomycolate from Rhodococcus equi was loaded onto the CD1B tetramers. The sequencing input was CD1b-GMM tetramer-negative cells sorted from PBMCs. The V call is TRBV28, the J call TRBJ2-7; 12 bases line up with TRBD2. The TCR sequence derives from an adult woman with latent tuberculosis. CDR3 DNA sequence: TGTGCCAGCAGTTTTGGACTAGCGGGAACCTACGAGCAGTACTTC. This sequence encodes CASSFGLAGTYEQYF.